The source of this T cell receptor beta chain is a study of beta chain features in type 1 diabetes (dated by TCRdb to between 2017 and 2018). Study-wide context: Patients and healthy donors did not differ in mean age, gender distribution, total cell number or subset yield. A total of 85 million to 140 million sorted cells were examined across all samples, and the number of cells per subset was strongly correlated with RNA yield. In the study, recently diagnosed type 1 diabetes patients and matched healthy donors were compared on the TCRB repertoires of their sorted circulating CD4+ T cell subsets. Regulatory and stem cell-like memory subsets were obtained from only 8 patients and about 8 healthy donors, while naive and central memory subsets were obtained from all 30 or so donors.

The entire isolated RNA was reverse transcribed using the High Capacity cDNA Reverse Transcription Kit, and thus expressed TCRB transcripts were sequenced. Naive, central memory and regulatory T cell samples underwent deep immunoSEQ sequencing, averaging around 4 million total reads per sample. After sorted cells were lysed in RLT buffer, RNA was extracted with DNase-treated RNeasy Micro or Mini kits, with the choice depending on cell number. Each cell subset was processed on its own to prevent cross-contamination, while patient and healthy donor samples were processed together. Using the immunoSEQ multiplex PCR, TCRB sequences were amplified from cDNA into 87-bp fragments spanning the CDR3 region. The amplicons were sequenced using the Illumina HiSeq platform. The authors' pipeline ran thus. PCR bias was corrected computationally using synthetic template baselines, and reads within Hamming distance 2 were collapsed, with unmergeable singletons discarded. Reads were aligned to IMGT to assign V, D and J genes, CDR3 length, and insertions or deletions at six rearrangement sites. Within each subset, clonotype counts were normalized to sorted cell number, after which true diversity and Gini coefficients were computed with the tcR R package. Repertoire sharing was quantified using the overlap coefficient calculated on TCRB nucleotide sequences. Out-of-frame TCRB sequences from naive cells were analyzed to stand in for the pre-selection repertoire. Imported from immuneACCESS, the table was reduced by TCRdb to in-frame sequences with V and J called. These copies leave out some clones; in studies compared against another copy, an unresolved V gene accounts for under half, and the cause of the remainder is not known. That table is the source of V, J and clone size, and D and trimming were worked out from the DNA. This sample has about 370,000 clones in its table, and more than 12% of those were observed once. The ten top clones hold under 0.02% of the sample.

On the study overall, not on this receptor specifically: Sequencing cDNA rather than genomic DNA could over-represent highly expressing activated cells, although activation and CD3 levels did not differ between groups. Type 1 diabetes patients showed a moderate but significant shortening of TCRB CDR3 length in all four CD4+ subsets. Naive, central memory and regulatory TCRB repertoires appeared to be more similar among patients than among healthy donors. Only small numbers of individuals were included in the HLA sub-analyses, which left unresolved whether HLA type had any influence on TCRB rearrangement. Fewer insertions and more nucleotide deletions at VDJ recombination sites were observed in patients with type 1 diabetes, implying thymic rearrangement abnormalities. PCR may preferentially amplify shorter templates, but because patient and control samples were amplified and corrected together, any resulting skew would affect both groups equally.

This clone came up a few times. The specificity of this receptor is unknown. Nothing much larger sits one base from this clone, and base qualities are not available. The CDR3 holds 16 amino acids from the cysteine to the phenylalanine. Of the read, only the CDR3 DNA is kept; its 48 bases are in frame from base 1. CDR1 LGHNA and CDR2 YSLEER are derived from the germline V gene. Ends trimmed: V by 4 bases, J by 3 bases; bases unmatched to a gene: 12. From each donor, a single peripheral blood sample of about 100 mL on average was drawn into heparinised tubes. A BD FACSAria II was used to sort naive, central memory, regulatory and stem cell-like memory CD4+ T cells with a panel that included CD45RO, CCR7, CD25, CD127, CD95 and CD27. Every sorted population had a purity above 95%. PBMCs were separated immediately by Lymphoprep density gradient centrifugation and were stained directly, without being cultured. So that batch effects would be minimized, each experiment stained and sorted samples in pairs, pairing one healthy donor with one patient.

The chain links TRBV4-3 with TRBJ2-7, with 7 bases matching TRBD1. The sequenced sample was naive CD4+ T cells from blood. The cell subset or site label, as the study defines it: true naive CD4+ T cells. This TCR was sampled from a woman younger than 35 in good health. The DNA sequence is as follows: TGCGCCAGCAGCCCAAGTGTGGACAGGCATCTCTACGAGCAGTACTTC. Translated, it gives CASSPSVDRHLYEQYF.